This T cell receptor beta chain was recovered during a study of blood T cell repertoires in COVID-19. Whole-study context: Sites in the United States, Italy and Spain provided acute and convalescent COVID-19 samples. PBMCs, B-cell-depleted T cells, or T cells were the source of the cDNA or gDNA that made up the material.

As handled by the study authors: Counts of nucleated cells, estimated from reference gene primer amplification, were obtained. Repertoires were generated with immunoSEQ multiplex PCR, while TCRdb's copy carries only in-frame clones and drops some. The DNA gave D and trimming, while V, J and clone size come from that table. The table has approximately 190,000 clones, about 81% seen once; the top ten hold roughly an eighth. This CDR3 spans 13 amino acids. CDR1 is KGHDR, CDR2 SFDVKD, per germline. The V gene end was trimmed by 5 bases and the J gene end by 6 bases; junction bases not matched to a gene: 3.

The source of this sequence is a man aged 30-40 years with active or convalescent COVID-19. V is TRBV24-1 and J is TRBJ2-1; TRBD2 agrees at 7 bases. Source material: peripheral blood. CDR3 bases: TGTGCCACCAGTGCTAGCGGAGGCAATGAGCAGTTCTTC. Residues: CATSASGGNEQFF.